This T cell receptor beta chain was captured by sequencing in a study of T cell clones after liver transplantation. Overall study context: Third-party-reactive TCRbeta sequences from pre-transplant mixed lymphocyte reactions served as antigen-independent comparators. Study-level findings and limits: A significant post-transplant drop in circulating graft-donor-reactive CD4 TCRbeta sequences occurred in most of the 8 subjects.

The table came from immunoSEQ multiplex PCR; TCRdb's copy has only in-frame clones and leaves some out. This sample has approximately 12,000 clones, with 70% to 85% found just once. The germline V and J ends were trimmed by 4 bases and 6 bases, with 8 bases remaining between them. There are 12 residues in the CDR3. Germline V gene data show CDR1 as SGHNT and CDR2 as YYREEE (reference sequence). A word on this clone: Its antigen is as yet unknown.

The sequenced sample was CD8+ T cells from blood, obtained at the 22-month timepoint. The clonotype originates from a human patient who received a liver transplant. A share of the T cells may be of graft donor origin. The rearrangement links TRBV5-4 to TRBJ2-1; D is undetermined. CDR3 nucleotide sequence: TGTGCCAGCAGCCCAAGGTTCAATGAGCAGTTCTTC. The encoded protein is CASSPRFNEQFF.